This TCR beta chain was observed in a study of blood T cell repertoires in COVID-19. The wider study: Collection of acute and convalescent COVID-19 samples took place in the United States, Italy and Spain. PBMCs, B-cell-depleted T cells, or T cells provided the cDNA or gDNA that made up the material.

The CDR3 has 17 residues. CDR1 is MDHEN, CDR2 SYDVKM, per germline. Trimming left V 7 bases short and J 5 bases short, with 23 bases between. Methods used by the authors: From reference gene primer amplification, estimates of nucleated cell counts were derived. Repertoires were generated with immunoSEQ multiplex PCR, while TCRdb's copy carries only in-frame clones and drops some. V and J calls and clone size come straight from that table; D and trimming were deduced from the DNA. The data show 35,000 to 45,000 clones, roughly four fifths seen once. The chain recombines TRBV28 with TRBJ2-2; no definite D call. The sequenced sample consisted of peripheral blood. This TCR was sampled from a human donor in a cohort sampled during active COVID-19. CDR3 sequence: CASTRSPLALETGELFF. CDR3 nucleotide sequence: TGTGCCAGCACCAGAAGCCCTTTAGCACTTGAAACCGGGGAGCTGTTTTTT.